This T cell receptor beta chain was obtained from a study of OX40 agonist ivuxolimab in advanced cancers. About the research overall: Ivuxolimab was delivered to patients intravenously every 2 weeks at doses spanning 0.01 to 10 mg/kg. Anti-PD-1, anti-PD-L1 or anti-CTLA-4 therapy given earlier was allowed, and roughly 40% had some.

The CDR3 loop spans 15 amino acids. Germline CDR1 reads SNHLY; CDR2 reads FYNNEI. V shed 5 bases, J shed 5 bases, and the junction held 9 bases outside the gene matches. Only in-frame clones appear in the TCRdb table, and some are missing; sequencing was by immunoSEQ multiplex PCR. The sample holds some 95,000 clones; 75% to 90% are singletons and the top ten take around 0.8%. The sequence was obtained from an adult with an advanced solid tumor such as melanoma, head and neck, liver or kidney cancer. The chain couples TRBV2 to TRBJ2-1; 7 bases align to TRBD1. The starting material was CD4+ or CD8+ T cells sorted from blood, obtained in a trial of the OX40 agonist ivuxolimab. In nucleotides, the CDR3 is TGTGCCAGCAGTTCTCGACAGACAGGGCACAATGAGCAGTTCTTC. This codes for CASSSRQTGHNEQFF.